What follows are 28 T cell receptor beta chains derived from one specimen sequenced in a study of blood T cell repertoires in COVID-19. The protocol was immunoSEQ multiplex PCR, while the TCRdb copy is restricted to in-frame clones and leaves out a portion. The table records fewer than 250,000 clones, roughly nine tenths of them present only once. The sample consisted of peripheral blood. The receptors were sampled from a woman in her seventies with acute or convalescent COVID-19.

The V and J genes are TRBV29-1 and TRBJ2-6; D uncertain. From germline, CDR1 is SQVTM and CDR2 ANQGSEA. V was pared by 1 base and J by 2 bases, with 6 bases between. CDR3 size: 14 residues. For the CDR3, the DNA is TGCAGCGTTGAAGGTGAGACTGGGGCCAACGTCCTGACTTTC. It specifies CSVEGETGANVLTF.

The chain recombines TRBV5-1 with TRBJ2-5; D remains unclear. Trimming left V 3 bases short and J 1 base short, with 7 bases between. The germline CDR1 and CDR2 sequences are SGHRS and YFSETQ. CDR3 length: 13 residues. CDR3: CASSSSSQETQYF. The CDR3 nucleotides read TGCGCCAGCAGCTCCTCCTCCCAAGAGACCCAGTACTTC.

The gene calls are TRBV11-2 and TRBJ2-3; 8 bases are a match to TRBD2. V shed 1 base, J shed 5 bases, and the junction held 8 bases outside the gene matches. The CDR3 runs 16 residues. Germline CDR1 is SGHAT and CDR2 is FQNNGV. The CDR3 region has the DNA TGTGCCAGCAGCTTAGGGACTAGCTGGGGCAGAGATACGCAGTATTTT. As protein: CASSLGTSWGRDTQYF.

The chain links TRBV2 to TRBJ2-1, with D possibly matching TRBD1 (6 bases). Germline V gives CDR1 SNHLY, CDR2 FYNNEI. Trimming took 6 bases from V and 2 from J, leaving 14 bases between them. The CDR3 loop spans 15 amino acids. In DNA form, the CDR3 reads TGTGCCAGCAGCTCGGACAGCGGTACCTACAATGAGCAGTTCTTC. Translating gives CASSSDSGTYNEQFF. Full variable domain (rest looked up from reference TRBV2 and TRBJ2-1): EPEVTQTPSHQVTQMGQEVILRCVPISNHLYFYWYRQILGQKVEFLVSFYNNEISEKSEIFDDQFSVERPDGSNFTLKIRSTKLEDSAMYFCASSSDSGTYNEQFFGPGTRLTVL.

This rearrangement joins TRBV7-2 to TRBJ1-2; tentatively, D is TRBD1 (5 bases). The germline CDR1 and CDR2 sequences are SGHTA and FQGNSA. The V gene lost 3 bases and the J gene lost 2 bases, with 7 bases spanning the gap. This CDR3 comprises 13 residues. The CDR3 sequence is CASSLKGNYGYTF. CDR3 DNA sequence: TGTGCCAGCAGCTTGAAGGGGAACTATGGCTACACCTTC.

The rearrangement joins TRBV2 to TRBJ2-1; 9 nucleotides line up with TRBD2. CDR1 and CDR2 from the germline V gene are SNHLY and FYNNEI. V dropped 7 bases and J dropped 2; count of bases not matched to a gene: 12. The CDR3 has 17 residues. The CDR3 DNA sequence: TGTGCCAGCACCCTAGCGGGGACCAGAGGGCCCTACAATGAGCAGTTCTTC. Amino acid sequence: CASTLAGTRGPYNEQFF.

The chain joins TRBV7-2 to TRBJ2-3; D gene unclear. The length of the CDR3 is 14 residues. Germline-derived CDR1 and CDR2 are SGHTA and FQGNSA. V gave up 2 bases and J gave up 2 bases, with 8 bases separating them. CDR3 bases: TGTGCCAGCAGCTTATCCCACTTCACAGATACGCAGTATTTT. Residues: CASSLSHFTDTQYF.

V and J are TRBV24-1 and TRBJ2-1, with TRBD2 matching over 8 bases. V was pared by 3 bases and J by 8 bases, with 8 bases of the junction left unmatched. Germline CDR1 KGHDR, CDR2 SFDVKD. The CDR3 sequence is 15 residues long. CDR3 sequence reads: CATSDPSGLAHEQFF. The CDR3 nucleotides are TGTGCCACCAGTGATCCTAGCGGACTAGCTCATGAGCAGTTCTTC.

CDR3 nucleotide sequence: TGTGCCAGCACCTCAAATGCCGGGACAGGGTCTTCGTCACCCCTCCACTTT. Translated: CASTSNAGTGSSSPLHF. The chain employs TRBV5-4 and TRBJ1-6; 9 bases match TRBD1. V was pared by 6 bases and J by 10 bases, with 17 bases of the junction left unmatched. This CDR3 is 17 amino acids long. Germline V gene data show CDR1 as SGHNT and CDR2 as YYREEE (reference sequence).

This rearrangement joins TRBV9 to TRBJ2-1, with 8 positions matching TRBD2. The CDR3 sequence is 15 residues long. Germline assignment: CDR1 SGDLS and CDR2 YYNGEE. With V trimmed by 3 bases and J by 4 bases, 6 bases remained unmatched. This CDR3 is CASSAKRGPYNEQFF. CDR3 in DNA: TGTGCCAGCAGCGCTAAGCGGGGGCCATACAATGAGCAGTTCTTC.

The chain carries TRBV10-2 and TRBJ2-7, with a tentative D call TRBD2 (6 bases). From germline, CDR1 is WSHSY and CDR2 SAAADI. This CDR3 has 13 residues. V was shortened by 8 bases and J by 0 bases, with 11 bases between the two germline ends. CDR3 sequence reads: CASGGMSSYEQYF. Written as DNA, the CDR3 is TGCGCCAGCGGGGGGATGAGCTCCTACGAGCAGTACTTC.

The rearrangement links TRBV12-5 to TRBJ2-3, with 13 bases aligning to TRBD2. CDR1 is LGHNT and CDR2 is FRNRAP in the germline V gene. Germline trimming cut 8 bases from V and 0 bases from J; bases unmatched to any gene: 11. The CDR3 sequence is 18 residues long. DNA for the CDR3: TGTGCTAGTTCGGTGGGGGGGACTAGCGGGAATAGCACAGATACGCAGTATTTT. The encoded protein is CASSVGGTSGNSTDTQYF.

DNA of the CDR3: TGCGCCAGCGACTCAGACCTTCGGGGCAATCAGCCCCAGCATTTT. Translating it yields CASDSDLRGNQPQHF. This chain connects TRBV10-2 to TRBJ1-5, with D uncertain. The CDR3 is 15 amino acids. The germline V and J ends were trimmed by 8 bases and 2 bases, with 16 bases remaining between them. Germline CDR1 WSHSY, CDR2 SAAADI.

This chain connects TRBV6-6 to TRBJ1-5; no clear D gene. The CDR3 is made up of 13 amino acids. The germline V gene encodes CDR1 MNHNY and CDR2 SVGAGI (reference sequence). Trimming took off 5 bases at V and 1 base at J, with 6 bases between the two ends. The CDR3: CASSSGSNQPQHF. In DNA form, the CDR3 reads TGTGCCAGCAGTAGCGGGAGCAATCAGCCCCAGCATTTT.

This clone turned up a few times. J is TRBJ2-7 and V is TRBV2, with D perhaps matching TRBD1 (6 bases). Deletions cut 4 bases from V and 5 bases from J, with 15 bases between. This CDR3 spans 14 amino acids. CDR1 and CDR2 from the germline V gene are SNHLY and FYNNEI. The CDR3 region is CASSAQGRSDEQYF. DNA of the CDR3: TGTGCCAGCAGTGCCCAGGGGCGTTCGGACGAGCAGTACTTC. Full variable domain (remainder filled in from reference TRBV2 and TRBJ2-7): EPEVTQTPSHQVTQMGQEVILRCVPISNHLYFYWYRQILGQKVEFLVSFYNNEISEKSEIFDDQFSVERPDGSNFTLKIRSTKLEDSAMYFCASSAQGRSDEQYFGPGTRLTVT.

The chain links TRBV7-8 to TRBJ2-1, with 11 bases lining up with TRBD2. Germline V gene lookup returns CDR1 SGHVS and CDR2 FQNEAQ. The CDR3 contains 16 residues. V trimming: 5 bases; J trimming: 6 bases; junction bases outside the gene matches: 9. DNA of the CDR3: TGTGCCAGCAGCCGTACCGGGACTAGCGGAGTCAATGAGCAGTTCTTC. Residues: CASSRTGTSGVNEQFF.

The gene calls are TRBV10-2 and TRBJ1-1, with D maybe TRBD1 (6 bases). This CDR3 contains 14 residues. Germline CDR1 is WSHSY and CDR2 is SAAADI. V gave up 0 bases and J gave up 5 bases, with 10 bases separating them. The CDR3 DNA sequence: TGCGCCAGCAGTGAGTCCGGGAGGGGGACTGAAGCTTTCTTT. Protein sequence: CASSESGRGTEAFF.

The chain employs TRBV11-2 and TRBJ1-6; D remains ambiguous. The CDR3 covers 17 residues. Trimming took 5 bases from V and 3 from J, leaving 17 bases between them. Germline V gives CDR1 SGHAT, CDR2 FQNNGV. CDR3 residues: CASSRRFAANYNSPLHF. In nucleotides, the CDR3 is TGTGCCAGCAGCCGCCGCTTTGCGGCAAACTATAATTCACCCCTCCACTTT.

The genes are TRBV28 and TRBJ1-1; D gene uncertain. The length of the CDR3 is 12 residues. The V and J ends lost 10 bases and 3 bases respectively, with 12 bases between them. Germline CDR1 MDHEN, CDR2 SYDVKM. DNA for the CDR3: TGTGCCACTCGGGTTAGTTACACTGAAGCTTTCTTT. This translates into CATRVSYTEAFF.

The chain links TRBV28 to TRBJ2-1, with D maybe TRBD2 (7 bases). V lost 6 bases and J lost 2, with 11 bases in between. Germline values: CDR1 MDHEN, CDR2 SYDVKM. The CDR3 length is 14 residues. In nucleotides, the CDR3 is TGTGCCAGCAGCCTGGGGGGGCCCTACAATGAGCAGTTCTTC. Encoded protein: CASSLGGPYNEQFF.

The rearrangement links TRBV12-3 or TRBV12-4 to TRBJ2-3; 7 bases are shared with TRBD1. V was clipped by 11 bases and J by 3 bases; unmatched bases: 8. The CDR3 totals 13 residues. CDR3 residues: CASNRQGTDTQYF. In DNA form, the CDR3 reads TGTGCCTCAAACCGACAGGGAACAGATACGCAGTATTTT.

The CDR3 reads CASSPGVSDGYTF. DNA for the CDR3: TGCGCCAGCAGCCCCGGGGTCTCCGATGGCTACACCTTC. The chain uses TRBV5-1 and TRBJ1-2, with no clear D. Trimming took 4 bases from V and 6 from J, leaving 13 bases between them. This CDR3 region has 13 residues. Looked up from germline, CDR1 is SGHRS and CDR2 is YFSETQ.

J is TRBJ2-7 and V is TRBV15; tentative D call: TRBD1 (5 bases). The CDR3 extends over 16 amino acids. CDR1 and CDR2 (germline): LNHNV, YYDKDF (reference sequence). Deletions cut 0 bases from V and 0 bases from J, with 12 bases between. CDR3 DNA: TGTGCCACCAGCAGAGATCCCACAGGAATCTCCTACGAGCAGTACTTC. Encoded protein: CATSRDPTGISYEQYF.

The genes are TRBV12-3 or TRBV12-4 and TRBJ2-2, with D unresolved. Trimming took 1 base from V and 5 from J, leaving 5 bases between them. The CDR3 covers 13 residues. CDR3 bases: TGTGCCAGCAGTTTAGGGCAAACCGGGGAGCTGTTTTTT. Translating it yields CASSLGQTGELFF.

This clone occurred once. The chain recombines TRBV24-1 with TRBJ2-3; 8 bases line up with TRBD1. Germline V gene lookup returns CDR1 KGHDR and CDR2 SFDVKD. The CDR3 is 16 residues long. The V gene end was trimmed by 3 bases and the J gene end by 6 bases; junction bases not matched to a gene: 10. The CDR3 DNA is TGTGCCACCAGTGATAGGGGACAGGAGAGCGGCGATACGCAGTATTTT. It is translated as CATSDRGQESGDTQYF.

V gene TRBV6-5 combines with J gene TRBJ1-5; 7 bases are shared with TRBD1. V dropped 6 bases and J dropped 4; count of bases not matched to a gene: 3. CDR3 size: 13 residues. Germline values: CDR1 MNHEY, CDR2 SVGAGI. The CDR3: CASRQQGNQPQHF. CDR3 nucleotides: TGTGCCAGCAGACAACAGGGGAATCAGCCCCAGCATTTT.

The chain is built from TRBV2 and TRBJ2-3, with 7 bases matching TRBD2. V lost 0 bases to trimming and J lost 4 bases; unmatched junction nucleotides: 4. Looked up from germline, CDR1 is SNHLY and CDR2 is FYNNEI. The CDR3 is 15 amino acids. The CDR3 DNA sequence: TGTGCCAGCAGTGAAGCTAGCCGGGGGGCAGATACGCAGTATTTT. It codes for CASSEASRGADTQYF.

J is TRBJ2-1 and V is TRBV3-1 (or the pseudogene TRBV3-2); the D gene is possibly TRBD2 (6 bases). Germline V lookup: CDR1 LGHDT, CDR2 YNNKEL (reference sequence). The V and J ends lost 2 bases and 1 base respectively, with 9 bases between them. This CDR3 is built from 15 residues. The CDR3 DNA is TGTGCCAGCAGCCAATCGGGGGTTTCCTACAATGAGCAGTTCTTC. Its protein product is CASSQSGVSYNEQFF.